The 4 T cell receptor beta chains below were found in one sample sequenced in a study of cytomegalovirus exposure and HLA in healthy donors. 60 Vbeta and 13 Jbeta primers were used in PCR. Measured with immunoSEQ multiplex PCR; TCRdb has only the in-frame clones, and not every one. The sample holds 95,000 to 100,000 clones, roughly three quarters seen once. Sequencing used PBMCs. The receptors stem from a man aged 35-49 years in good health and CMV-seronegative.

This clone was counted once. In nucleotides, the CDR3 is TGTGCCAGCAATATCGGGGGAAACTATGGCTACACCTTC. Protein: CASNIGGNYGYTF. This chain joins TRBV6-1 and TRBJ1-2; D might be TRBD1 (5 bases). The germline gives CDR1 MNHNS, CDR2 SASEGT. CDR3 size: 13 residues. V was clipped by 7 bases and J by 2 bases, with 11 bases between them.

The J gene is TRBJ2-4, the V gene TRBV7-9; maybe TRBD1 (6 bases). This CDR3 has 18 residues. The germline V and J ends were trimmed by 4 bases and 1 base, with 20 bases remaining between them. Looked up from germline, CDR1 is SEHNR and CDR2 is FQNEAQ (reference sequence). The CDR3 reads CASSSTPGAGVAKNIQYF. The CDR3, as DNA: TGTGCCAGCAGCTCCACCCCTGGGGCAGGGGTGGCCAAAAACATTCAGTACTTC. The full variable domain, in which reference TRBV7-9 and TRBJ2-4 provide the parts outside the CDR3, is DTGVSQNPRHKITKRGQNVTFRCDPISEHNRLYWYRQTLGQGPEFLTYFQNEAQLEKSRLLSDRFSAERPKGSFSTLEIQRTEQGDSAMYLCASSSTPGAGVAKNIQYFGAGTRLSVL.

The chain is built from TRBV4-3 and TRBJ2-6; TRBD2 is a possible D gene (6 bases). The germline CDR1 and CDR2 sequences are LGHNA and YSLEER. This CDR3 is 20 amino acids long. Trimming removed 1 base at V and 0 bases at J, with 19 bases between. The CDR3 nucleotides read TGCGCCAGCAGCCAAGTGACAATATCCGGGAGCTCCTCTGGGGCCAACGTCCTGACTTTC. This codes for CASSQVTISGSSSGANVLTF.

The chain uses TRBV4-1 and TRBJ2-1; perhaps TRBD1 as D (5 bases). The CDR3 contains 16 residues. Trimming cost V 3 bases and J 0 bases, with 12 bases left between them. Germline CDR1 and CDR2: MGHRA and YSYEKL. The CDR3 is CASSQRQSDSYNEQFF. The DNA for the CDR3 is TGCGCCAGCAGCCAGCGACAGTCAGACTCCTACAATGAGCAGTTCTTC.